This T cell receptor (beta chain) appears in the sequencing data of a study of cytomegalovirus exposure and HLA in healthy donors. Study-level findings and limits: DRB1 showed the most TCR associations and HLA-C the fewest in a later analysis, as rates varied by HLA locus. In the analysis, some V segments, TRBV6-2 and TRBV6-3 included, were excluded as indistinguishable.

V lost 6 bases, J lost 4 bases, and 17 bases lay in between. The CDR3 sequence is 15 residues long. The germline CDR1 and CDR2 sequences are SGDLS and YYNGEE. As for this clone: Its target is unknown.

Primers for the PCR totalled 60 Vbeta and 13 Jbeta. Original processing notes: A follow-up analysis tallied tens of millions of unique TCR beta chains, approximately 11 million shared. Produced via immunoSEQ multiplex PCR; TCRdb's table is partial and in-frame only. That table is the source of V, J and clone size, and D and trimming were worked out from the DNA. In all, the sample yields under 90,000 clones. This TCR was recovered from a man aged 45 to 65 in good health and CMV-seropositive. The sequenced sample was PBMCs. The rearrangement uses TRBV9 and TRBJ1-3; a possible D gene is TRBD1 (6 bases). The CDR3 DNA sequence: TGTGCCAGCAACCCGCGGGGGGGCGCCGGAAACACCATATATTTT. Encoded protein: CASNPRGGAGNTIYF.